This T cell receptor (beta chain) was recovered during a study of response to subunit inactivated influenza vaccine. TCRdb passed the RT-PCR reads through MiXCR, listing each CDR3 protein once. The sample records hundreds of thousands of distinct CDR3 sequences, around 22% being singletons. Sequenced here: PBMCs from blood, sampled roughly 20 months after vaccination. This receptor was taken from a man aged 50 to 69 who received an inactivated influenza vaccine.

The CDR3 nucleotides are TGTGCCAGCAGTTTCTTGGAGCGGGGGGTAGAAGAGACCCAGTACTTC. Translated: CASSFLERGVEETQYF. This sequence joins TRBV28 and TRBJ2-5; 9 nucleotides agree with TRBD2. V shed 3 bases and J 3 bases; nucleotides not matched to a gene: 8. The length of the CDR3 is 16 residues. CDR1 is MDHEN and CDR2 is SYDVKM in the germline V gene.